The 30 T cell receptor beta chains presented below share a single source sample, sequenced in a study of cytomegalovirus exposure and HLA in healthy donors. In the PCR, 60 Vbeta and 13 Jbeta primers were used. The assay was immunoSEQ multiplex PCR, and TCRdb's table has in-frame clones only and misses some. This sample has fewer than 200,000 clones; about 77% occur once, and the top ten carry roughly 1.3%. Sequenced material: PBMCs. The source of these receptors is a man aged 25 to 40 in good health and CMV-seronegative.

CDR3 DNA sequence: TGTGCCAGCAGTACAGGAAGCAGAGGTCAGCCCCAGCATTTT. Translation gives CASSTGSRGQPQHF. The rearrangement uses TRBV28 and TRBJ1-5; weak D call: TRBD1 (5 bases). Germline V gives CDR1 MDHEN, CDR2 SYDVKM. V was cut by 5 bases and J by 6 bases, with 14 bases left in between. This CDR3 region has 14 residues.

This clone was picked up one time. CDR3 in DNA: TGCGCCAGCAGCTTGGTCCACGGGGATCATCCCTTGGGGTCACCCCTCCACTTT. Its protein is CASSLVHGDHPLGSPLHF. The chain is built from TRBV5-1 and TRBJ1-6; D ambiguous. The V end lost 0 bases, the J end lost 10 bases, and 23 bases lay between the germline ends. Germline values: CDR1 SGHRS, CDR2 YFSETQ. This CDR3 has 18 amino acids. The complete variable domain, with remaining parts taken from reference TRBV5-1 and TRBJ1-6, reads KAGVTQTPRYLIKTRGQQVTLSCSPISGHRSVSWYQQTPGQGLQFLFEYFSETQRNKGNFPGRFSGRQFSNSRSEMNVSTLELGDSALYLCASSLVHGDHPLGSPLHFGNGTRLTVT.

There are a few counts of this clone. V and J are TRBV29-1 and TRBJ2-1; 9 bases agree with TRBD1. J was trimmed by 7 bases and V by 3 bases; bases with no gene match: 13. Germline assignment: CDR1 SQVTM and CDR2 ANQGSEA. The CDR3 consists of 16 residues. This chain's CDR3 is CSVEGIRTGVGNEQFF. The CDR3 DNA reads as TGCAGCGTTGAGGGAATACGGACAGGGGTGGGGAATGAGCAGTTCTTC.

J is TRBJ2-7 and V is TRBV28; 7 bases map to TRBD1. J was trimmed by 4 bases and V by 5 bases; bases with no gene match: 8. The germline V gene has CDR1 MDHEN and CDR2 SYDVKM. This CDR3 region has 14 residues. The CDR3 loop is CASSAPDRAYEQYF. The CDR3 DNA reads TGTGCCAGCAGTGCCCCCGACAGGGCGTACGAGCAGTACTTC.

The V call is TRBV27, the J call TRBJ2-7; D is perhaps TRBD1 (5 bases). V shed 5 bases and J shed 5 bases, with 19 bases lying between them. The CDR3 is 15 residues long. Germline CDR1 and CDR2: MNHEY and SMNVEV (reference sequence). CDR3 coding DNA: TGTGCCAGCAGTATCTTCGCCCAGGGTACCAACGAGCAGTACTTC. It translates to CASSIFAQGTNEQYF.

The sample holds a few counts of this clone. The chain uses TRBV6-6 and TRBJ1-2, with 9 bases that match TRBD1. With V trimmed by 7 bases and J by 7 bases, 10 bases remained unmatched. Germline V gene data show CDR1 as MNHNY and CDR2 as SVGAGI (reference sequence). CDR3 size: 14 residues. The chain's CDR3 is CASIPGGTGLGYTF. The CDR3 bases are TGTGCCAGCATCCCCGGGGGGACAGGGCTTGGCTACACCTTC.

In regard to this clone: A junction boundary mismatches the germline segment, possibly from a read error. The chain is built from TRBV7-7 and TRBJ2-5, with unresolved D. Germline V gene lookup returns CDR1 SSHAT and CDR2 FNYEAQ (reference sequence). The CDR3 length is 15 residues. The CDR3 sequence is CASSPSDRDGSSQYF. The CDR3 coding sequence is TGTGCTAGCAGCCCTAGTGATAGAGATGGTAGTTCCCAGTACTTC.

For this clone: The sample has other DNA sequences that encode this CDR3 too. The CDR3 DNA sequence: TGTGCCAGCTCACCGGGGGGAGAGACCCAGTACTTC. Translating it yields CASSPGGETQYF. The chain couples TRBV18 to TRBJ2-5; D is perhaps TRBD2 (6 bases). The CDR3 loop spans 12 amino acids. Trimming stripped 3 bases from V and 4 bases from J, with 6 bases between. Germline V lookup: CDR1 KGHSH, CDR2 LQKENI.

This clone was seen only once. The gene calls are TRBV6-1 and TRBJ2-2; 7 nucleotides match TRBD1. The length of the CDR3 is 14 residues. The germline CDR1 and CDR2 sequences are MNHNS and SASEGT. J was trimmed by 6 bases and V by 7 bases; bases with no gene match: 8. Here the CDR3 reads CASILKGASGELFF. CDR3 coding DNA: TGTGCCAGCATTTTGAAGGGGGCTTCCGGGGAGCTGTTTTTT.

J is TRBJ2-6 and V is TRBV21-1; the table's D call TRBD1 went unverified against the DNA. TRBV21-1 is an annotated pseudogene. The CDR3 sequence is 19 residues long. Here the CDR3 DNA reads TGTGCCAGCAGCAAACTTTTACAGGGGCCCGTCTCTGGGGCCAACGTCCTGACTTTC. Its translation: CASSKLLQGPVSGANVLTF.

The chain joins TRBV7-9 to TRBJ2-1, with D tentatively TRBD2 (6 bases). The CDR3 sequence is 12 residues long. V lost 2 bases, J lost 9 bases, and 8 bases lay in between. Germline loops: CDR1 SEHNR, CDR2 FQNEAQ (reference sequence). CDR3 region: CASSLSGGEQFF. The CDR3 coding sequence is TGTGCCAGCAGCTTATCCGGGGGTGAGCAGTTCTTC.

The chain recombines TRBV19 with TRBJ1-2; weak D call: TRBD1 (5 bases). The CDR3 runs to 15 residues. V dropped 5 bases and J dropped 4 bases, with 17 bases sitting between them. Germline assignment: CDR1 LNHDA and CDR2 SQIVND (reference sequence). The CDR3 region has the DNA TGTGCCAGTAGTTCTCGACAGACCCTTACCTATGGCTACACCTTC. Amino acids: CASSSRQTLTYGYTF.

This clone was detected a few times. The rearrangement joins TRBV10-1 to TRBJ1-1; D not resolved. Germline V lookup: CDR1 WNHNN, CDR2 SYGVQD (reference sequence). This CDR3 is 13 amino acids long. Trimming left V 6 bases short and J 0 bases short, with 8 bases between. CDR3 in amino acids: CASSPNMNTEAFF. In DNA, the CDR3 is TGCGCCAGCAGCCCAAACATGAACACTGAAGCTTTCTTT.

This clone has more than one count but fewer than ten. V and J are TRBV7-2 and TRBJ1-5; D is possibly TRBD1 (6 bases). Trimming left V 5 bases short and J 7 bases short, with 18 bases between. The CDR3 covers 15 residues. The germline gives CDR1 SGHTA, CDR2 FQGNSA. The CDR3: CASSPTGTQRQPQHF. CDR3 nucleotides: TGTGCCAGCAGCCCGACAGGTACGCAAAGACAGCCCCAGCATTTT. The variable domain in full, completed from reference TRBV7-2 and TRBJ1-5, reads GAGVSQSPSNKVTEKGKDVELRCDPISGHTALYWYRQSLGQGLEFLIYFQGNSAPDKSGLPSDRFSAERTGGSVSTLTIQRTQQEDSAVYLCASSPTGTQRQPQHFGDGTRLSIL.

The V and J genes are TRBV6-1 and TRBJ2-1; no firm D call. Trimming took 6 bases from V and 6 from J, leaving 15 bases between them. CDR3 length: 14 residues. CDR1 and CDR2 (germline): MNHNS, SASEGT. This chain's CDR3 is CASRVSPTINEQFF. CDR3 in DNA: TGTGCCAGCAGGGTCTCTCCCACTATCAATGAGCAGTTCTTC.

The rearrangement joins TRBV5-1 to TRBJ2-2; tentative D call: TRBD1 (5 bases). The V gene lost 3 bases and the J gene lost 6 bases, with 12 bases spanning the gap. The CDR3 covers 14 residues. In germline, CDR1 is SGHRS, CDR2 YFSETQ. CDR3 DNA sequence: TGCGCCAGCAGCTGGGCAGGACACGCCGGGGAGCTGTTTTTT. It encodes CASSWAGHAGELFF.

V usage is TRBV28 and J usage is TRBJ2-7, with D possibly matching TRBD1 (6 bases). The germline V and J ends were trimmed by 2 bases and 3 bases, with 11 bases remaining between them. Germline CDR1 reads MDHEN; CDR2 reads SYDVKM. The CDR3 extends over 14 amino acids. The CDR3 loop is CASSLGQLNYEQYF. The CDR3 DNA reads TGTGCCAGCAGTTTAGGACAGCTAAACTACGAGCAGTACTTC.

V is TRBV10-2 and J is TRBJ1-2; 7 positions match TRBD1. Germline lookup yields CDR1 WSHSY and CDR2 SAAADI. The CDR3 has 14 amino acids. V was pared by 3 bases and J by 3 bases, with 4 bases of the junction left unmatched. CDR3 amino acids: CASSDQGQYYGYTF. The CDR3 nucleotides are TGCGCCAGCAGTGACCAGGGACAGTACTATGGCTACACCTTC.

The chain is built from TRBV30 and TRBJ1-1; D gene ambiguous. The CDR3 covers 14 residues. In germline, CDR1 is GTSNPN, CDR2 SVGIG (reference sequence). V dropped 3 bases and J dropped 5 bases, with 16 bases sitting between them. CDR3 bases: TGTGCCTGGAGCCGAGGGCTGATGAGTACTGAAGCTTTCTTT. It is translated as CAWSRGLMSTEAFF.

This clone was recorded once. The chain has TRBV7-3 and TRBJ2-7, with D perhaps TRBD1 (7 bases). CDR3 length: 15 amino acids. Trimming cost V 4 bases and J 5 bases, with 18 bases left between them. Germline CDR1 reads SGHTA; CDR2 reads FQGTGA. In DNA, the CDR3 is TGTGCCAGCAGCTCCCTAGGGGGGCAGGGGGACGAGCAGTACTTC. Its protein is CASSSLGGQGDEQYF. The full variable domain, its missing parts supplied by reference TRBV7-3 and TRBJ2-7, is GAGVSQTPSNKVTEKGKYVELRCDPISGHTALYWYRQSLGQGPEFLIYFQGTGAADDSGLPNDRFFAVRPEGSVSTLKIQRTERGDSAVYLCASSSLGGQGDEQYFGPGTRLTVT.

The chain couples TRBV6-4 to TRBJ2-3; 10 bases fit TRBD2. V dropped 7 bases and J dropped 0; count of bases not matched to a gene: 4. In germline, CDR1 is MRHNA, CDR2 SNTAGT. The CDR3 has 15 amino acids. CDR3 region: CASKASGGSTDTQYF. The CDR3 nucleotides read TGTGCCAGCAAGGCTAGCGGGGGTAGCACAGATACGCAGTATTTT.

This chain links TRBV7-3 with TRBJ2-2; no clear D. Trimming shortened V by 5 bases and J by 0 bases, and 4 bases separated the two germline ends. CDR1 is SGHTA, CDR2 FQGTGA, per germline. This CDR3 has 13 residues. Here the CDR3 reads CASSRANTGELFF. In nucleotides, the CDR3 is TGTGCCAGCAGCAGAGCGAACACCGGGGAGCTGTTTTTT.

The V call is TRBV2, the J call TRBJ2-7; 9 bases are shared with TRBD2. The germline CDR1 and CDR2 sequences are SNHLY and FYNNEI. There are 14 residues in the CDR3. Trimming cost V 7 bases and J 0 bases; bases outside gene matches: 4. CDR3 nucleotide sequence: TGTGCCAGCAACCAGCGGGGGGACTCCTACGAGCAGTACTTC. Amino acid sequence: CASNQRGDSYEQYF.

The CDR3 DNA sequence: TGTGCCAGCACCCCGGGGGCCGGGGAGCTGTTTTTT. This codes for CASTPGAGELFF. The chain has TRBV27 and TRBJ2-2, with D maybe TRBD2 (6 bases). The CDR3 loop spans 12 amino acids. V was cut by 7 bases and J by 6 bases, with 9 bases left in between. The germline gives CDR1 MNHEY, CDR2 SMNVEV (reference sequence).

The chain is built from TRBV4-2 and TRBJ2-7, with 13 bases identical to TRBD2. Germline lookup yields CDR1 LGHNA and CDR2 YNFKEQ. This CDR3 is built from 17 residues. J lost 3 bases, V lost 1 base, and 6 bases had no gene match. CDR3 sequence: CASSQVSLAGGVYEQYF. CDR3 coding DNA: TGTGCCAGCAGCCAAGTATCACTAGCGGGAGGGGTCTACGAGCAGTACTTC.

The chain uses TRBV15 and TRBJ2-5; D gene ambiguous. Trimming shortened V by 10 bases and J by 2 bases, and 8 bases separated the two germline ends. Germline V gives CDR1 LNHNV, CDR2 YYDKDF (reference sequence). The CDR3 spans 11 residues. Written as DNA, the CDR3 is TGTGCCATCCAGGTACAAGAGACCCAGTACTTC. This encodes CAIQVQETQYF. The full variable domain, with the rest looked up from reference TRBV15 and TRBJ2-5, is DAMVIQNPRYQVTQFGKPVTLSCSQTLNHNVMYWYQQKSSQAPKLLFHYYDKDFNNEADTPDNFQSRRPNTSFCFLDIRSPGLGDTAMYLCAIQVQETQYFGPGTRLLVL.

The chain employs TRBV6-4 and TRBJ1-2; D call uncertain. The CDR3 runs to 15 residues. Trimming removed 3 bases at V and 4 bases at J, with 15 bases between. The germline V gene has CDR1 MRHNA and CDR2 SNTAGT. CDR3 amino acids: CASSELSGSGYGYTF. In DNA form, the CDR3 reads TGTGCCAGCAGTGAATTATCGGGTTCTGGCTATGGCTACACCTTC.

The table lists this clone with a count of one. Written as DNA, the CDR3 is TGTGCCAGCACGGACAATACCTACGAGCAGTACTTC. It specifies CASTDNTYEQYF. The chain couples TRBV2 to TRBJ2-7, with D possibly TRBD1 on 5 matching bases. The V and J ends lost 7 bases and 2 bases respectively, with 9 bases between them. CDR3 length: 12 residues. Germline loops: CDR1 SNHLY, CDR2 FYNNEI.

The rearrangement links TRBV4-3 to TRBJ2-6; 9 positions agree with TRBD1. This CDR3 has 16 amino acids. V gave up 4 bases and J gave up 1 base; unmatched junction bases: 2. CDR1 is LGHNA, CDR2 YSLEER, per germline. CDR3 loop: CASSRDRASGANVLTF. The CDR3 DNA reads TGCGCCAGCAGCCGGGACAGGGCTTCTGGGGCCAACGTCCTGACTTTC.

CDR3 nucleotides: TGTGCCTGGAATTTTCATAGTGACAATGAGCAGTTCTTC. Its translation: CAWNFHSDNEQFF. The chain couples TRBV30 to TRBJ2-1; D gene uncertain. With 4 bases removed from V and 5 bases from J, the gap between germline ends came to 12 bases. This CDR3 has 13 residues. Germline CDR1 reads GTSNPN; CDR2 reads SVGIG (reference sequence).